The TCR beta chain described here comes from a study of shared T cell receptors in the human thymus (dated by TCRdb to the early 2020s). Regarding the research as a whole: The study examined how self-reactive, shared T-cell receptor alpha chains are generated in the human thymus.

In the case of this clone: Its recognized antigen is unknown. No much larger clonotype is one base removed from it; base qualities were not supplied.

The library was built by means of the immunoSEQ multiplex PCR assay. TCRdb took over this immuneACCESS table, retaining in-frame rearrangements with V and J assigned. Such tables are incomplete; in checked studies, under half of the missing clones stem from an unresolved V gene, and the remainder is unexplained. This sample lists around 340,000 clones; approximately 95% were detected once. Roughly 0.021% of the sample belongs to the ten largest clones. V gives up 4 bases and J gives up 4 bases, and the segment between their germline ends measures 14 bases. The germline V gene (reference sequence) specifies SGHNT as CDR1 and YYREEE as CDR2. Counted from cysteine to phenylalanine, this CDR3 has 14 amino acids. Only the CDR3 portion is preserved as DNA: 42 bases, with reading frame beginning at the first base.

The rearrangement joined TRBV5-4 to TRBJ2-5; tentative D gene TRBD2, with 6 bases matching. This receptor was taken from a human donor. The sequenced sample consisted of thymocytes. The CDR3 loop reads CASSRGGPPETQYF. The nucleotides read TGTGCCAGCAGCCGTGGAGGGCCCCCAGAGACCCAGTACTTC. Where the CDR3 stops, the reference TRBV5-4 and TRBJ2-5 genes take over; the full variable domain is ETGVTQSPTHLIKTRGQQVTLRCSSQSGHNTVSWYQQALGQGPQFIFQYYREEENGRGNFPPRFSGLQFPNYSSELNVNALELDDSALYLCASSRGGPPETQYFGPGTRLLVL.